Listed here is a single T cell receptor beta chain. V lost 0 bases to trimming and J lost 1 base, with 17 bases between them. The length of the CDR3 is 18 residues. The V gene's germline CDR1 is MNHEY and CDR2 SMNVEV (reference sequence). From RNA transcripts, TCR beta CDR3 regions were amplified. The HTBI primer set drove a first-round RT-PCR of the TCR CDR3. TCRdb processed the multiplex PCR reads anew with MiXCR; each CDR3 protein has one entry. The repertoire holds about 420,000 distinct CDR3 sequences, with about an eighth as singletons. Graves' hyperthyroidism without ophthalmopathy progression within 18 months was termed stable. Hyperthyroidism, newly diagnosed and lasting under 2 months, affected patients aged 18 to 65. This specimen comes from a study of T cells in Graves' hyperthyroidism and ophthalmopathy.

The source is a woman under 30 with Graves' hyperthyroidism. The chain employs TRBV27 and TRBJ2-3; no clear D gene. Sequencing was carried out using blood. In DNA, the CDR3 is TGTGCCAGCAGTTTATCCCTCACCTCCTACAAGGGCACAGATACGCAGTATTTT. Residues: CASSLSLTSYKGTDTQYF.